What follows is one T cell receptor beta chain and its context. Its target is unknown. Using immunoSEQ multiplex PCR, the repertoire was profiled, and TCRdb retains in-frame clones only, with some absent. Of around 63,000 clones detected, roughly 76% appear once; the ten largest clones hold 3.5% to 4.5%. The data were taken from a study of vaccination effects on CD4 cells after COVID-19. Overall study results and limits: Late in the post-vaccination period, infection-induced and vaccine-induced clones underwent marked clonal contraction.

Viral peptide pool expansion of antigen-specific CD4+ T cells preceded sequencing in the ViraFEST assay. After around ten days in culture, the CD4+ T cells were isolated. Nucleocapsid antibody tests were negative, and the vaccine recipients had no prior SARS-CoV-2 infection. Half-medium replacement with IL-2 medium occurred on days 3 and 7. The sequence came from a human donor who received a COVID-19 vaccine. Specimen: CD4+ T cells from PBMCs cultured with HCoV-OC43 spike peptides, collected before COVID-19 vaccination. Subset of the sample: HCoV-OC43 spike overlapping peptide pool stimulation.

The CDR3 is CSARRSTDTQYF. CDR3 in DNA: TGCAGCGCCCGCAGAAGCACAGATACGCAGTATTTT. This sequence joins TRBV29-1 and TRBJ2-3, with D uncertain. V shed 7 bases and J shed 0 bases, with 8 bases lying between them. This CDR3 contains 12 residues. Germline V gives CDR1 SQVTM, CDR2 ANQGSEA.